The 31 T cell receptor beta chains below come from one sample, sequenced in a study of T-cell memory formation after mild COVID-19. TCRdb re-called the 5' RACE reads through MiXCR, storing one row per CDR3 protein. The top ten hold about 20% of the sample, which has about 350,000 distinct CDR3 sequences, around 13% seen once. Sequencing was carried out using PBMCs or a T cell subset sorted from them (not recorded which). These receptors all stem from a man aged 18 to 29 who had mild COVID-19 (a few samples of this study predate the infection). Cell type and time point are not known.

This clonotype was recorded many times. The V and J genes are TRBV7-9 and TRBJ2-3; D uncertain. V dropped 10 bases and J dropped 1 base, with 15 bases sitting between them. This CDR3 spans 14 amino acids. Per germline, CDR1 SEHNR and CDR2 FQNEAQ (reference sequence). The CDR3 here is CATASWFGTDTQYF. CDR3 DNA sequence: TGTGCCACCGCGTCGTGGTTTGGCACAGATACGCAGTATTTT.

This clonotype was detected a few times. Written as DNA, the CDR3 is TGTGCCAGCAGTTTATGGGACAGCGGTGGCTACACCTTC. It specifies CASSLWDSGGYTF. The gene calls are TRBV12-3 or TRBV12-4 and TRBJ1-2; 7 bases align to TRBD1. CDR3 length equals 13 residues. With 2 bases clipped from V and 7 bases from J, the junction kept 4 bases outside the gene matches.

This clonotype was counted between two and nine times. The chain employs TRBV5-1 and TRBJ2-3; either TRBD1 or TRBD2 may supply D (5 bases each). Germline V CDR1 and CDR2: SGHRS, YFSETQ. The CDR3 consists of 16 residues. Trimming removed 0 bases at V and 0 bases at J, with 11 bases between. The CDR3 sequence is CASSLEGTPSTDTQYF. Written as DNA, the CDR3 is TGCGCCAGCAGCTTGGAGGGGACCCCTAGCACAGATACGCAGTATTTT.

This clonotype was seen a handful of times. The genes are TRBV29-1 and TRBJ1-1, with 7 bases identical to TRBD1. The CDR3 extends over 15 amino acids. The V gene's germline CDR1 is SQVTM and CDR2 ANQGSEA. Germline trimming cut 3 bases from V and 1 base from J; bases unmatched to any gene: 8. The CDR3 coding sequence is TGCAGCGTTGATCCGATAGGGGGCACGAACACTGAAGCTTTCTTT. As protein: CSVDPIGGTNTEAFF.

V gene TRBV10-3 combines with J gene TRBJ2-5; D is perhaps TRBD1 or TRBD2 (6 bases each). Trimming shortened V by 10 bases and J by 7 bases, and 22 bases separated the two germline ends. Germline CDR1 ENHRY, CDR2 SYGVKD. The CDR3 is made up of 14 amino acids. The CDR3 DNA reads TGTGCCACGACTTCCCCACAGGGAGCGGGGACCCAGTACTTC. This sequence encodes CATTSPQGAGTQYF.

This clonotype was recorded at least ten times. The rearrangement links TRBV20-1 to TRBJ2-7; tentative D call: TRBD2 (6 bases). V was cut by 5 bases and J by 3 bases, with 17 bases left in between. The CDR3 sequence is 14 residues long. Per the germline V gene, CDR1 is DFQATT and CDR2 is SNEGSKA (reference sequence). The CDR3 spells CSAALSRGSYEQYF. Here the CDR3 DNA reads TGCAGTGCTGCCCTGAGTCGGGGGAGCTACGAGCAGTACTTC.

This clonotype has only a few counts. The V and J genes are TRBV29-1 and TRBJ2-3; 7 bases map to TRBD2. The CDR3 extends over 12 amino acids. CDR1 is SQVTM, CDR2 ANQGSEA, per germline. V dropped 3 bases and J dropped 6; count of bases not matched to a gene: 3. CDR3 DNA: TGCAGCGTTGATTACGGGGGGGATACGCAGTATTTT. It is translated as CSVDYGGDTQYF.

This clonotype has at least ten counts. The rearrangement links TRBV10-3 to TRBJ2-5; D remains ambiguous. Germline V gene data show CDR1 as ENHRY and CDR2 as SYGVKD. CDR3 length: 14 residues. V lost 3 bases and J 4 bases, leaving 12 bases between the germline ends. The CDR3 loop is CAISEVTDGETQYF. CDR3 DNA: TGTGCCATCAGTGAAGTGACGGACGGAGAGACCCAGTACTTC.

The chain is built from TRBV12-3 or TRBV12-4 and TRBJ1-6, with D perhaps matching TRBD1 (5 bases). Trimming cost V 5 bases and J 9 bases, with 17 bases left between them. This CDR3 has 15 residues. The CDR3 is CASSVGAPGSSPLHF. Written as DNA, the CDR3 is TGTGCCAGCAGTGTTGGGGCACCAGGTAGTTCACCCCTCCACTTT.

This clonotype has just a few counts. The rearrangement links TRBV6-6 to TRBJ1-6; a possible D gene is TRBD1 (5 bases). The germline gives CDR1 MNHNY, CDR2 SVGAGI (reference sequence). The CDR3 has 15 residues. V lost 0 bases and J 8 bases, leaving 11 bases between the germline ends. The CDR3 here is CASSYSRALDSPLHF. The CDR3 nucleotides read TGTGCCAGCAGTTACTCCAGGGCTCTCGATTCACCCCTCCACTTT.

This clonotype was observed a few times. The J gene is TRBJ2-1, the V gene TRBV5-1, with D uncertain. The CDR3 extends over 13 amino acids. Trimming cost V 4 bases and J 6 bases, with 11 bases left between them. CDR1 is SGHRS and CDR2 is YFSETQ in the germline V gene. The CDR3 DNA is TGCGCCAGCAGCCCGAACTCGGGCAATGAGCAGTTCTTC. Translated: CASSPNSGNEQFF.

This clonotype was counted only a few times. CDR3 bases: TGTGCCAGCAGCGCCTTTGGCATCCAGGGAGATACGCAGTATTTT. It yields the protein CASSAFGIQGDTQYF. The chain uses TRBV7-2 and TRBJ2-3, with TRBD1 as a possible D gene (5 bases). V was trimmed by 5 bases and J by 5 bases, leaving 17 bases between them. Germline CDR1 SGHTA, CDR2 FQGNSA. CDR3 length: 15 residues.

This clonotype was observed a few times. This chain connects TRBV6-4 to TRBJ2-1; TRBD2 matches 16 bases. CDR3 length: 23 residues. CDR1 MRHNA and CDR2 SNTAGT come from the germline V gene. With 0 bases clipped from V and 3 bases from J, the junction kept 17 bases outside the gene matches. CDR3 DNA sequence: TGTGCCAGCAGTGACTCAGGGACTAGCGGGGGGGCCCCTCCCCATTCCTACTACAATGAGCAGTTCTTC. Its protein is CASSDSGTSGGAPPHSYYNEQFF.

J is TRBJ2-1 and V is TRBV20-1; 8 nucleotides match TRBD1. CDR1 DFQATT and CDR2 SNEGSKA come from the germline V gene (reference sequence). This CDR3 spans 16 amino acids. With 3 bases clipped from V and 6 bases from J, the junction kept 13 bases outside the gene matches. The CDR3 loop is CSARPRGRIVSNEQFF. The CDR3 coding sequence is TGCAGTGCTAGGCCCAGGGGGCGAATAGTTAGCAATGAGCAGTTCTTC.

The chain joins TRBV5-4 to TRBJ2-3; TRBD2 matches 10 bases. This CDR3 contains 15 residues. V shed 2 bases, J shed 2 bases, and the junction held 2 bases outside the gene matches. CDR1 SGHNT and CDR2 YYREEE come from the germline V gene (reference sequence). The CDR3 protein is CASSFTSGDTDTQYF. The DNA of the CDR3 is TGTGCCAGCAGCTTTACTAGCGGGGACACAGATACGCAGTATTTT.

This chain uses TRBV5-1 with TRBJ1-2; maybe TRBD1 (6 bases). Germline V gives CDR1 SGHRS, CDR2 YFSETQ. The CDR3 consists of 14 residues. Trimming cost V 4 bases and J 3 bases, with 13 bases left between them. DNA for the CDR3: TGCGCCAGCAGCGAAACAGGGTATGACTATGGCTACACCTTC. Residues: CASSETGYDYGYTF.

This clonotype appeared a few times. The J gene is TRBJ2-7, the V gene TRBV7-9; no clear D gene. Germline CDR1 is SEHNR and CDR2 is FQNEAQ (reference sequence). V lost 4 bases to trimming and J lost 0 bases, with 7 bases between them. The CDR3 has 13 residues. As DNA, the CDR3 is TGTGCCAGCAGCTCCCCGACCTCCTACGAGCAGTACTTC. The encoded protein is CASSSPTSYEQYF.

The chain employs TRBV5-4 and TRBJ2-7; D is possibly TRBD1 (5 bases). Germline V gene data show CDR1 as SGHNT and CDR2 as YYREEE (reference sequence). V was shortened by 4 bases and J by 6 bases, with 17 bases between the two germline ends. This CDR3 contains 14 residues. CDR3 region: CASSLGIRQGEQYF. CDR3 bases: TGTGCCAGCAGCCTTGGTATTCGGCAGGGCGAGCAGTACTTC.

V usage is TRBV29-1 and J usage is TRBJ2-5; tentative D call: TRBD2 (5 bases). There are 14 residues in the CDR3. Germline V gene lookup returns CDR1 SQVTM and CDR2 ANQGSEA. V was cut by 0 bases and J by 1 base, with 9 bases left in between. The DNA of the CDR3 is TGCAGCGTTGAAGATCGAGGGAGCCAAGAGACCCAGTACTTC. As protein: CSVEDRGSQETQYF.

The gene calls are TRBV6-2 or TRBV6-3 and TRBJ2-5, with D perhaps being TRBD1 or TRBD2 (5 bases each). V lost 7 bases and J 2 bases, leaving 14 bases between the germline ends. This CDR3 comprises 14 residues. CDR1 and CDR2 from the germline V gene are MNHEY and SVGEGT. CDR3 sequence: CASNTGTSQETQYF. CDR3 bases: TGTGCCAGCAATACGGGGACCAGTCAAGAGACCCAGTACTTC.

V gene TRBV7-2 combines with J gene TRBJ2-2; 10 positions agree with TRBD2. The CDR3 covers 16 residues. Germline lookup yields CDR1 SGHTA and CDR2 FQGNSA. The V and J ends lost 5 bases and 5 bases, in that order; junction bases with no gene match: 8. Here the CDR3 reads CASSLGASGGTGELFF. The DNA of the CDR3 is TGTGCCAGCAGCCTAGGGGCTAGCGGGGGTACCGGGGAGCTGTTTTTT.

In its sample, this clonotype was seen a few times. The V and J genes are TRBV4-1 and TRBJ1-2; D gene uncertain. Germline CDR1 reads MGHRA; CDR2 reads YSYEKL. Trimming removed 1 base from V and 7 bases from J, with 13 bases in between. The CDR3 has 14 residues. CDR3 sequence reads: CASSQGEGQGGYTF. The CDR3 DNA reads TGCGCCAGCAGCCAAGGGGAAGGGCAAGGTGGCTACACCTTC.

This chain uses TRBV7-9 with TRBJ2-3, with TRBD2 matching over 7 bases. Germline assignment: CDR1 SEHNR and CDR2 FQNEAQ (reference sequence). V lost 3 bases and J lost 3; bases outside the gene matches: 6. CDR3 size: 15 residues. CDR3 DNA sequence: TGTGCCAGCAGCTTCCTAGCGGAGAATACAGATACGCAGTATTTT. Its protein product is CASSFLAENTDTQYF.

The chain combines TRBV2 with TRBJ2-1; a weak D match, TRBD2 (7 bases). The CDR3 extends over 12 amino acids. Germline V gene data show CDR1 as SNHLY and CDR2 as FYNNEI. Between the trimmed V and J ends, which lost 6 bases and 10 bases, there was a span of 13 bases. DNA for the CDR3: TGTGCCAGCAGGGGGGGGGCCCGGGAGCAGTTCTTC. Protein product: CASRGGAREQFF.

The chain combines TRBV5-8 with TRBJ1-6; D unresolved. Germline assignment: CDR1 SGHTS and CDR2 YDEGEE. The CDR3 consists of 15 residues. With 0 bases removed from V and 6 bases from J, the gap between germline ends came to 10 bases. The CDR3 coding sequence is TGTGCCAGCAGCTTGGAAGGGTTTAGTAATTCACCCCTCCACTTT. Translation gives CASSLEGFSNSPLHF.

This rearrangement joins TRBV6-5 to TRBJ2-7; D is unresolved. The V end lost 5 bases, the J end lost 0 bases, and 14 bases lay between the germline ends. The CDR3 has 15 residues. Germline V gene lookup returns CDR1 MNHEY and CDR2 SVGAGI. CDR3 region: CASSRQPSRSYEQYF. The CDR3 region has the DNA TGTGCCAGCAGTCGGCAGCCTTCCCGCTCCTACGAGCAGTACTTC.

The genes are TRBV15 and TRBJ2-3; 9 bases are shared with TRBD2. CDR3 length: 16 residues. The V gene end was trimmed by 0 bases and the J gene end by 5 bases; junction bases not matched to a gene: 6. The V gene's germline CDR1 is LNHNV and CDR2 YYDKDF (reference sequence). The CDR3 bases are TGTGCCACCAGCAGAGAGCGGGGGGGCCTCCGAGATACGCAGTATTTT. It yields the protein CATSRERGGLRDTQYF. Filled out from reference TRBV15 and TRBJ2-3, the complete variable domain reads DAMVIQNPRYQVTQFGKPVTLSCSQTLNHNVMYWYQQKSSQAPKLLFHYYDKDFNNEADTPDNFQSRRPNTSFCFLDIRSPGLGDTAMYLCATSRERGGLRDTQYFGPGTRLTVL.

This chain uses TRBV12-3 or TRBV12-4 with TRBJ1-1; a possible D gene is TRBD1 (5 bases). The V end lost 5 bases, the J end lost 4 bases, and 11 bases lay between the germline ends. This CDR3 contains 13 residues. In DNA, the CDR3 is TGTGCCAGCAGTCTCAGGGACGGCACTGAAGCTTTCTTT. It specifies CASSLRDGTEAFF.

This clonotype was recorded at least ten times. This chain joins TRBV6-2 or TRBV6-3 and TRBJ2-1, with unresolved D. Germline loops: CDR1 MNHEY, CDR2 SVGEGT. Trimming removed 0 bases at V and 9 bases at J, with 3 bases between. This CDR3 is 11 amino acids long. The CDR3 nucleotides are TGTGCCAGCAGTTACTCGAGTGAGCAGTTCTTC. This translates into CASSYSSEQFF.

The chain carries TRBV7-6 and TRBJ2-1; D is possibly TRBD2 (5 bases). Germline CDR1 is SGHVS and CDR2 is FNYEAQ. V lost 5 bases and J 0 bases, leaving 14 bases between the germline ends. The CDR3 runs to 16 residues. Here the CDR3 reads CASSLGGPSSYNEQFF. Here the CDR3 DNA reads TGTGCCAGCAGCCTCGGCGGGCCGAGCTCCTACAATGAGCAGTTCTTC.

The chain recombines TRBV20-1 with TRBJ2-5; 11 nucleotides agree with TRBD2. Germline CDR1 reads DFQATT; CDR2 reads SNEGSKA (reference sequence). This CDR3 region has 12 residues. The junction had 3 bases not matched to a gene; V was cut back by 7 bases and J by 5 bases. The CDR3 sequence: CSGSGGAETQYF. Here the CDR3 DNA reads TGCAGTGGTAGCGGGGGGGCCGAGACCCAGTACTTC.